Each of the 18 T cell receptor beta chains below was sequenced from the same sample in a study of regulatory T cells in long-lasting Graves disease. Assembly of TCR beta libraries relied on iRepertoire HTBI primers together with Arm-PCR of CDR3 regions. TCRdb itself ran the multiplex PCR reads through MiXCR, one entry per CDR3 protein. The table shows 620,000 or so distinct CDR3 sequences, with around 15% occurring only once. Noted time point: newly diagnosed GD, antithyroid drugs for less than 3 months. Making the TCR library involved RNA that had been extracted from PBMCs. These data were likewise used in another study, on T cells in Graves' hyperthyroidism and ophthalmopathy.

Sequencing was performed on peripheral blood mononuclear cells (PBMCs), taken at new diagnosis, from a patient treated with antithyroid drugs. These receptors originate from a woman younger than 45 with Graves disease.

The chain carries TRBV28 and TRBJ1-3, with TRBD1 as a possible D gene (5 bases). Germline V gives CDR1 MDHEN, CDR2 SYDVKM. The ends were cut back, 6 bases at V and 4 bases at J, with 19 bases in the middle. This CDR3 region has 16 residues. The CDR3 here is CASSTDGALWGNTIYF. The CDR3 DNA reads TGTGCCAGCAGCACCGACGGGGCACTCTGGGGAAACACCATATATTTT.

This clonotype has a count of ten or more. The V and J genes are TRBV28 and TRBJ1-2, with D possibly matching TRBD1 (6 bases). V was cut by 6 bases and J by 4 bases, with 21 bases left in between. This CDR3 spans 16 amino acids. Looked up from germline, CDR1 is MDHEN and CDR2 is SYDVKM. The chain's CDR3 is CASSPAPGSTGYGYTF. The CDR3 coding sequence is TGTGCCAGCAGCCCCGCACCCGGCTCGACAGGCTATGGCTACACCTTC.

This clonotype was counted many times. The chain is built from TRBV19 and TRBJ1-1; D perhaps matches TRBD1 (6 bases). The CDR3 contains 14 residues. Trimming cost V 2 bases and J 1 base, with 8 bases left between them. Germline V gives CDR1 LNHDA, CDR2 SQIVND (reference sequence). The CDR3 region has the DNA TGTGCCAGTAGTATAACAGGGTGGAACACTGAAGCTTTCTTT. Its protein product is CASSITGWNTEAFF. The variable domain in full, completed from reference TRBV19 and TRBJ1-1, reads DGGITQSPKYLFRKEGQNVTLSCEQNLNHDAMYWYRQDPGQGLRLIYYSQIVNDFQKGDIAEGYSVSREKKESFPLTVTSAQKNPTAFYLCASSITGWNTEAFFGQGTRLTVV.

In the case of this clonotype: This could be a read error, since a much larger clone is one nucleotide away. In this CDR3 the conserved last residue, phenylalanine or tryptophan, is missing, so a read error is likely. V usage is TRBV5-1 and J usage is TRBJ2-3; perhaps TRBD2 as D (5 bases). The germline V gene encodes CDR1 SGHRS and CDR2 YFSETQ. Between the trimmed V and J ends, which lost 6 bases and 0 bases, there was a span of 11 bases. CDR3 length: 14 residues. CDR3 region: CASNGGESTDTQYS. The CDR3, as DNA: TGCGCCAGCAACGGAGGAGAGAGCACAGATACGCAGTATTCT.

This chain uses TRBV30 with TRBJ1-3; D unresolved. Germline values: CDR1 GTSNPN, CDR2 SVGIG (reference sequence). The CDR3 sequence is 13 residues long. For the CDR3, the DNA is TGTGCTGCCAGCGGGTACTCTGGAAACACCATATATTTT. Its translation is CAASGYSGNTIYF.

The chain combines TRBV3-1 with TRBJ2-5; 16 bases are a match to TRBD2. The CDR3 spans 17 residues. Germline CDR1 reads LGHDT; CDR2 reads YNNKEL (reference sequence). Trimming cost V 4 bases and J 5 bases; bases outside gene matches: 7. DNA of the CDR3: TGTGCCAGCAGCCGGGGACTAGCGGGAGGGCCAGGGGAGACCCAGTACTTC. This encodes CASSRGLAGGPGETQYF.

This clonotype was seen more than once but under ten times. The chain has TRBV6-2 or TRBV6-3 and TRBJ1-5; D not resolved. CDR1 MNHEY and CDR2 SVGEGT come from the germline V gene. This CDR3 has 12 amino acids. V dropped 6 bases and J dropped 6 bases, with 9 bases sitting between them. CDR3 sequence: CASSTRSQPQHF. CDR3 coding DNA: TGTGCCAGCAGCACTAGAAGTCAGCCCCAGCATTTT.

This clonotype was counted ten times or more. The rearrangement links TRBV6-1 to TRBJ2-1; D is uncertain. CDR3 length equals 13 residues. The V end lost 7 bases, the J end lost 6 bases, and 13 bases lay between the germline ends. The V gene's germline CDR1 is MNHNS and CDR2 SASEGT. The CDR3 spells CASKVVGVNEQFF. For the CDR3, the DNA is TGTGCCAGCAAGGTTGTAGGTGTCAATGAGCAGTTCTTC.

This CDR3 reads CSVDPRSSYNEQFF. The CDR3 DNA reads as TGCAGCGTTGATCCCCGAAGCTCCTACAATGAGCAGTTCTTC. The chain uses TRBV29-1 and TRBJ2-1; no reliable D call. The V end was cut by 3 bases, the J end by 0 bases, with 9 bases between. Germline-derived CDR1 and CDR2 are SQVTM and ANQGSEA. The CDR3 covers 14 residues.

This clonotype was observed at least ten times. V gene TRBV28 combines with J gene TRBJ1-2; no clear D gene. The CDR3 is 12 amino acids. Germline loops: CDR1 MDHEN, CDR2 SYDVKM. V shed 8 bases and J shed 2 bases, with 9 bases lying between them. The CDR3 is CASRRRNYGYTF. CDR3 nucleotides: TGTGCCAGCCGGCGGCGCAACTATGGCTACACCTTC.

This clonotype showed up just a few times. The chain is built from TRBV20-1 and TRBJ1-5, with a tentative D call TRBD1 (5 bases). Germline V gives CDR1 DFQATT, CDR2 SNEGSKA (reference sequence). The CDR3 extends over 14 amino acids. V lost 5 bases and J 1 base, leaving 12 bases between the germline ends. CDR3 region: CSADDRASNQPQHF. The DNA of the CDR3 is TGCAGTGCTGACGACAGAGCGAGCAATCAGCCCCAGCATTTT.

The sample holds a few counts of this clonotype. This chain joins TRBV28 and TRBJ2-3; TRBD2 might be the D (6 bases). Trimming stripped 3 bases from V and 11 bases from J, with 24 bases between. CDR3 size: 16 residues. CDR1 is MDHEN, CDR2 SYDVKM, per germline. CDR3 coding DNA: TGTGCCAGCAGTTTTATGAGCCCGACCGGGACTCTAGGGCAGTATTTT. It translates to CASSFMSPTGTLGQYF.

This clonotype was seen more than once but under ten times. This chain links TRBV6-5 with TRBJ1-6, with D unclear. CDR1 is MNHEY and CDR2 is SVGAGI in the germline V gene. Trimming took off 0 bases at V and 7 bases at J, with 10 bases between the two ends. This CDR3 spans 15 amino acids. CDR3 sequence reads: CASSYSTVPNSPLHF. CDR3 bases: TGTGCCAGCAGTTACTCAACAGTTCCGAATTCACCCCTCCACTTT.

In this sample, this clonotype turned up many times. This chain joins TRBV7-9 and TRBJ1-5; tentatively, D is TRBD1 (5 bases). The V end was cut by 1 base, the J end by 1 base, with 8 bases between. The CDR3 runs to 15 residues. Germline-derived CDR1 and CDR2 are SEHNR and FQNEAQ (reference sequence). The CDR3 DNA reads TGTGCCAGCAGCTTAGGAGGGGCAAGCAATCAGCCCCAGCATTTT. Its translation: CASSLGGASNQPQHF.

In its sample, this clonotype was seen a few times. The genes are TRBV10-2 and TRBJ1-4, with 8 bases aligning to TRBD1. CDR1 WSHSY and CDR2 SAAADI come from the germline V gene. J was trimmed by 8 bases and V by 3 bases; bases with no gene match: 8. This CDR3 has 15 residues. CDR3 sequence: CASSDGQGRDEKLFF. The CDR3 bases are TGCGCCAGCAGTGACGGACAGGGTCGGGACGAAAAACTGTTTTTT.

V gene TRBV15 combines with J gene TRBJ2-3; 8 nucleotides align to TRBD2. V was clipped by 6 bases and J by 1 base; unmatched bases: 9. This CDR3 is 16 amino acids long. Germline V gene data show CDR1 as LNHNV and CDR2 as YYDKDF (reference sequence). The CDR3 here is CATRTGTGLGTDTQYF. CDR3 nucleotide sequence: TGTGCCACCAGGACAGGCACGGGACTAGGCACAGATACGCAGTATTTT.

V and J are TRBV28 and TRBJ2-7, with 9 bases aligning to TRBD1. Germline values: CDR1 MDHEN, CDR2 SYDVKM. This CDR3 is 16 amino acids long. V lost 2 bases, J lost 3 bases, and 8 bases stayed unmatched. The CDR3 nucleotides read TGTGCCAGCAGTTTAGCCGGGACAGGGTCGGACTACGAGCAGTACTTC. Encoded protein: CASSLAGTGSDYEQYF.

The V gene is TRBV28, the J gene TRBJ1-2; 11 nucleotides align to TRBD1. Germline V CDR1 and CDR2: MDHEN, SYDVKM. Trimming at V came to 5 bases and at J to 7 bases, leaving 9 bases not matched to a gene. This CDR3 contains 15 residues. The CDR3 DNA is TGTGCCAGCAGTGCGCCTCCGGGACAGGGGGGTGGCTACACCTTC. Protein product: CASSAPPGQGGGYTF.